This entry concerns a single T cell receptor beta chain. This sample was taken from a study of T-cell reconstitution after alpha-beta-depleted transplantation in children. The library targeted TCRbeta and was prepared with unique molecular identifiers. TCRdb re-analysed the PCR reads in MiXCR, keeping a single row per CDR3 protein. Of 150,000 to 200,000 distinct CDR3 sequences listed, more than 12% are singletons. V lost 2 bases and J lost 6, with 13 bases in between. Germline V CDR1 and CDR2: MNHNS, SASEGT. This CDR3 is 14 amino acids long. The rearrangement joins TRBV6-1 to TRBJ1-2; tentatively, D is TRBD1 (5 bases). Source: PBMCs from the stem cell graft donor, taken from the stem cell graft. The TCR comes from a human donor who donated a stem cell graft to a child with acute lymphoblastic leukemia. The CDR3 nucleotides are TGTGCCAGCAGTGAACGGCGGGGCTTCGATGGCTACACCTTC. Translation: CASSERRGFDGYTF.